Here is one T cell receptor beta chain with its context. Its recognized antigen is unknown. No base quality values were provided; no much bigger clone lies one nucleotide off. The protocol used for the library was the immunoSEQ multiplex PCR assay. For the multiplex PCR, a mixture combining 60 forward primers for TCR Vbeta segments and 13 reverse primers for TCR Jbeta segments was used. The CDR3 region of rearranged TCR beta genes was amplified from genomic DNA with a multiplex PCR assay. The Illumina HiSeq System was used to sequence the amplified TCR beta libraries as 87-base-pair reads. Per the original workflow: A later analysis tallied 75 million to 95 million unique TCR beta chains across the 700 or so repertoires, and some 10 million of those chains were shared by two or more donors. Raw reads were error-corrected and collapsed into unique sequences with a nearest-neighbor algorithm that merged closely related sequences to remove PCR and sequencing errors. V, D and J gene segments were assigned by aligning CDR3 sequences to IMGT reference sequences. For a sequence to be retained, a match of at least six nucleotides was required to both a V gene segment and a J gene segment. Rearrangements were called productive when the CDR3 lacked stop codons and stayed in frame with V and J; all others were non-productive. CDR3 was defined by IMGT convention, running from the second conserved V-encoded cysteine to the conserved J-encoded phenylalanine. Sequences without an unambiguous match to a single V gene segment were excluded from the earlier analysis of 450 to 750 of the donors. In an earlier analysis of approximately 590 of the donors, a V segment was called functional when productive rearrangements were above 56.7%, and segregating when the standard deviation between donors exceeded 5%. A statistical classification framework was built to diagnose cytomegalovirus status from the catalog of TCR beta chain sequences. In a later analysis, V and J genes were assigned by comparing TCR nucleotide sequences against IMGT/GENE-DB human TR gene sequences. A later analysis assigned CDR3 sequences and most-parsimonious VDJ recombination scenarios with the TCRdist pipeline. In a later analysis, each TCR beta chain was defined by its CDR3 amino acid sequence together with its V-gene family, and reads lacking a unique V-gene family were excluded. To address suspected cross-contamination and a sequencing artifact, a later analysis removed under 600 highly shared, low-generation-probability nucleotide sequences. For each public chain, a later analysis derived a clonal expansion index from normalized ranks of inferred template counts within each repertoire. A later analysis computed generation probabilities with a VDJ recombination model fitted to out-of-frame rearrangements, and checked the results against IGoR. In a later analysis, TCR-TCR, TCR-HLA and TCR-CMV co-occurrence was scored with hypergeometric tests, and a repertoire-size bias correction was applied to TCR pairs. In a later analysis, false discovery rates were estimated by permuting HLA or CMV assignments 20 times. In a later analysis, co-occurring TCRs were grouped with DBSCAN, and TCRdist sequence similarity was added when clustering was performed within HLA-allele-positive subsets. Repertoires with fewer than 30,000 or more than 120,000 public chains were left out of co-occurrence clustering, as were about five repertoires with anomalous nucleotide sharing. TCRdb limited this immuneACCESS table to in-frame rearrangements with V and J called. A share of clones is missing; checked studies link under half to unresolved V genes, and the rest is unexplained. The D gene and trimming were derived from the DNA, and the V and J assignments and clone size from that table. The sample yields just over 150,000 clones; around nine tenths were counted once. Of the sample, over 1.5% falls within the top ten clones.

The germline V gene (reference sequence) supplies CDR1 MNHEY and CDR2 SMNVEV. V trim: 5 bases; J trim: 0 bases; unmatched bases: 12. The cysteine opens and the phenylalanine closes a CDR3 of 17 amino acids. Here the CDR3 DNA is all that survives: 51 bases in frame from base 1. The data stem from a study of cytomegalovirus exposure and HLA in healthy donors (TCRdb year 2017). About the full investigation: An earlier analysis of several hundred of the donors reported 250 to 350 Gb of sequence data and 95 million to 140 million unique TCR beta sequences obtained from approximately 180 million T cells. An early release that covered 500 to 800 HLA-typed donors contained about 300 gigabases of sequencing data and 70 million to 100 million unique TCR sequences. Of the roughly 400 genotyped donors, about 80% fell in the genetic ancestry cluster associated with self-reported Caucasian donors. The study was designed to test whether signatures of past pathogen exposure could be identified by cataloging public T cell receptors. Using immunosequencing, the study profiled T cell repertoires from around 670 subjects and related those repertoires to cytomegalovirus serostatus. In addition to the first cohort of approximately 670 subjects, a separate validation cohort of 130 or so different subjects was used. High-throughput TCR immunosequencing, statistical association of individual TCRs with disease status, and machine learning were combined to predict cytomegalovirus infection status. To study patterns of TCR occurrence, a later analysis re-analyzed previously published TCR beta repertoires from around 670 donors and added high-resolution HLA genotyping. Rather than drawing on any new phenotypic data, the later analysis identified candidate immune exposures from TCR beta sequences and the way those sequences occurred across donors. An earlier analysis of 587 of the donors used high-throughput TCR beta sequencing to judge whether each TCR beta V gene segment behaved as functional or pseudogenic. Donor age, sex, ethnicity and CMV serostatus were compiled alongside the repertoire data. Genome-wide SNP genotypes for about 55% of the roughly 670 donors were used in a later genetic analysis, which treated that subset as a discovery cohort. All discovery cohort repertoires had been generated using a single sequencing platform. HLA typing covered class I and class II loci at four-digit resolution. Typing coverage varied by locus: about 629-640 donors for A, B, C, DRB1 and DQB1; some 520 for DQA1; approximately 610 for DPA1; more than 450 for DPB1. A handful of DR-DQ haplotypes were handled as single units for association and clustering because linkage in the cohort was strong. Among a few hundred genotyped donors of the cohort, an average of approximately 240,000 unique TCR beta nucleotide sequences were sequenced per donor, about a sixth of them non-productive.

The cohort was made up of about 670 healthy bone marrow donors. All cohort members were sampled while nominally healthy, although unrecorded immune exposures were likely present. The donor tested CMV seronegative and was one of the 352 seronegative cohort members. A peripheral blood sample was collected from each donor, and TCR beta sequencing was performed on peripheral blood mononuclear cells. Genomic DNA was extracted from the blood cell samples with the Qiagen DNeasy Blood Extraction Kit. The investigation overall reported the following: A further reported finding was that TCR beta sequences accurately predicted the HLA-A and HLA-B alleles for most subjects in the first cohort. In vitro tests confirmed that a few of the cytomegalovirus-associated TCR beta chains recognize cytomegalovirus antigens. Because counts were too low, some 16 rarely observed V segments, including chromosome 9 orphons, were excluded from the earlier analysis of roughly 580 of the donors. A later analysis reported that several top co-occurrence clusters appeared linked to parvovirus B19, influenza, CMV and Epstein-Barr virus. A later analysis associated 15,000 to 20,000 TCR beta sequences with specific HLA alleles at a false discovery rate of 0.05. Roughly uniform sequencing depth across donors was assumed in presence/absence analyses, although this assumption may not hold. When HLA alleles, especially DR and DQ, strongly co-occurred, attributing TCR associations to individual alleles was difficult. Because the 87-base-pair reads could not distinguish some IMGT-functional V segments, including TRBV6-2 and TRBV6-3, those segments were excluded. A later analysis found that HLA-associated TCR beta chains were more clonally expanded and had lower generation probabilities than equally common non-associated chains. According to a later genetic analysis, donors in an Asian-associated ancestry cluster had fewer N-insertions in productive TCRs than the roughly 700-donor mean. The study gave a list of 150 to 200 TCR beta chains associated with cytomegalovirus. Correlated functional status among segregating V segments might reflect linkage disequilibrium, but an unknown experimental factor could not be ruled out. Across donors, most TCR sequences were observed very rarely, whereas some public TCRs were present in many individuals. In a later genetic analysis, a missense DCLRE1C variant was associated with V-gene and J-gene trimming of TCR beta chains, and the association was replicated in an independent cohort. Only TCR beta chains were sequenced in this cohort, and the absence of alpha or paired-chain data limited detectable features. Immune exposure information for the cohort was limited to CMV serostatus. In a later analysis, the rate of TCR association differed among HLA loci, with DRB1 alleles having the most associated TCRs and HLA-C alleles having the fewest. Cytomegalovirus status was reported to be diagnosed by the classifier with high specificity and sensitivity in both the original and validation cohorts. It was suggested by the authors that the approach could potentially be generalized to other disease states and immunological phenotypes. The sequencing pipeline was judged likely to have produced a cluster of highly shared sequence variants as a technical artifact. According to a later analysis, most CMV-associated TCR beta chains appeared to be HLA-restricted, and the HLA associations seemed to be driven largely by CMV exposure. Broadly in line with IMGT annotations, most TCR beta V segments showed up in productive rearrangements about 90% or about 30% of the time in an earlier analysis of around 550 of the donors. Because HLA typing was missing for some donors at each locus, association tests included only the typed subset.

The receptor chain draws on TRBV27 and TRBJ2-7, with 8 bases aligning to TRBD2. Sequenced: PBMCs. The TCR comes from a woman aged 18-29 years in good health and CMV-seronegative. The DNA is TGTGCCAGCAGTCCCTTAGCGGGAAGCATTCCCTCCTACGAGCAGTACTTC. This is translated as CASSPLAGSIPSYEQYF.